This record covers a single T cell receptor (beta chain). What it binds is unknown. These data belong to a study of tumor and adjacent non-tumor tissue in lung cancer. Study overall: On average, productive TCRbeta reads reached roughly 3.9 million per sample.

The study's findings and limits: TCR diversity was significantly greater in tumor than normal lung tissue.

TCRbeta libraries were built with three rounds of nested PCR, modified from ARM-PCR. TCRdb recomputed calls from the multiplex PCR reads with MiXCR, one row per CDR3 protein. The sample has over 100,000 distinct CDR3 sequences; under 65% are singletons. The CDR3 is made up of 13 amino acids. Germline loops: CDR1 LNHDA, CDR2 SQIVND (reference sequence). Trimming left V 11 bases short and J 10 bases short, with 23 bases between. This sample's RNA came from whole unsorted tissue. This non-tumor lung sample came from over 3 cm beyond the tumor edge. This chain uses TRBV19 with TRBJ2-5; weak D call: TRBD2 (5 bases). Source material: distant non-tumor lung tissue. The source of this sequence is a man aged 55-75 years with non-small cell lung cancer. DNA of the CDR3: TGTGCCGCCCGTGAGCCTATCCGAGGGATCCAGTACTTC. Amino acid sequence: CAAREPIRGIQYF. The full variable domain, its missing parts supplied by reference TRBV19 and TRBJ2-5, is DGGITQSPKYLFRKEGQNVTLSCEQNLNHDAMYWYRQDPGQGLRLIYYSQIVNDFQKGDIAEGYSVSREKKESFPLTVTSAQKNPTAFYLCAAREPIRGIQYFGPGTRLLVL.